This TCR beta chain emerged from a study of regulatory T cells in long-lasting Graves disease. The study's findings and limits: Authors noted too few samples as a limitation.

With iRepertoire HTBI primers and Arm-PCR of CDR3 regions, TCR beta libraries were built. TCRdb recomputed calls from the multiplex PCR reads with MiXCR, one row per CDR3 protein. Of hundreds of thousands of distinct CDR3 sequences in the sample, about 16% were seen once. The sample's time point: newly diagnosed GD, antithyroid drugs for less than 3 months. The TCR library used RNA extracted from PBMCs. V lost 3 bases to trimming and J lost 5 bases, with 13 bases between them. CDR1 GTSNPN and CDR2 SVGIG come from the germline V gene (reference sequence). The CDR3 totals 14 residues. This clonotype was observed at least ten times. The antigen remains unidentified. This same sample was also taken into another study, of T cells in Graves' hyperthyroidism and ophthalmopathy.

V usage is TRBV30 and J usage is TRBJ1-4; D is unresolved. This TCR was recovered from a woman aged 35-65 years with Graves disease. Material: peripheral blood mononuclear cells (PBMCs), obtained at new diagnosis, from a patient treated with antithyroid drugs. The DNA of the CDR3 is TGTGCCTGGAGGAGAGGGCCGGGAAATGAAAAACTGTTTTTT. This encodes CAWRRGPGNEKLFF.